Listed below are T cell receptor beta chains from one sample, sequenced in a study of cytomegalovirus exposure and HLA in healthy donors. This table comes from immunoSEQ multiplex PCR, and its TCRdb copy is limited to in-frame clones, with some not included. Among roughly 120,000 clones listed, about 70% were seen once. The material sequenced was PBMCs. These receptors were taken from a woman between 40 and 55 years old in good health and CMV-seronegative. Both conserved end residues are part of each CDR3. The D gene is left open where the match is weak. Not every row has a clone size; where given, it reads once, few, many or a size class.

D gene: NA; V gene: TRBV6-5; J gene: TRBJ1-2; clone size: NA; CDR3 DNA: TGTGCCAGCAGTTACAGAGGCAGGGGAACAAACTATGGCTACACCTTC; CDR3 protein: CASSYRGRGTNYGYTF
D gene: NA; V gene: TRBV7-9; J gene: TRBJ2-7; clone size: NA; CDR3 DNA: TGTGCCAGCAGCGACCTTAGGCGGGACGTCTCCTACGAGCAGTACTTC; CDR3 protein: CASSDLRRDVSYEQYF
D gene: TRBD1; V gene: TRBV7-3; J gene: TRBJ2-3; clone size: NA; CDR3 DNA: TGTGCCAGCAGCGCAACAGGGACAGGGACAGATACGCAGTATTTT; CDR3 protein: CASSATGTGTDTQYF
D gene: NA; V gene: TRBV2; J gene: TRBJ2-7; clone size: NA; CDR3 DNA: TGTGCCAGCAGTGATTCCCCGAACCAAGGGGACGAGCAGTACTTC; CDR3 protein: CASSDSPNQGDEQYF
D gene: NA; V gene: TRBV30; J gene: TRBJ2-7; clone size: NA; CDR3 DNA: TGTGCCTGGAAGGGGTACGAGCAGTACTTC; CDR3 protein: CAWKGYEQYF
D gene: TRBD1; V gene: TRBV27; J gene: TRBJ2-1; clone size: NA; CDR3 DNA: TGTGCCAGCAGTCCGGGGGAGCAGGGGGCTTACAATGAGCAGTTCTTC; CDR3 protein: CASSPGEQGAYNEQFF
D gene: TRBD1; V gene: TRBV6-6; J gene: TRBJ2-6; clone size: NA; CDR3 DNA: TGTGCCAGCAGAGGTACAGGGGCTGGGGCCAACGTCCTGACTTTC; CDR3 protein: CASRGTGAGANVLTF
D gene: NA; V gene: TRBV19; J gene: TRBJ2-6; clone size: NA; CDR3 DNA: TGTGCCAGTAGTATAGGGGCCCACTCTGGGGCCAACGTCCTGACTTTC; CDR3 protein: CASSIGAHSGANVLTF
D gene: NA; V gene: TRBV28; J gene: TRBJ1-3; clone size: once; CDR3 DNA: TGTGCCACTTCAGGGACTGGAAACACCATATATTTT; CDR3 protein: CATSGTGNTIYF
D gene: TRBD1; V gene: TRBV5-6; J gene: TRBJ2-3; clone size: few; CDR3 DNA: TGTGCCAGCAGCTGGGGGGGGACAGGGGGTACGCAGTATTTT; CDR3 protein: CASSWGGTGGTQYF
D gene: NA; V gene: TRBV5-8; J gene: TRBJ1-1; clone size: NA; CDR3 DNA: TGTGCCAGCAGCTTCGCATTGAGGGCTGAAGCTTTCTTT; CDR3 protein: CASSFALRAEAFF
D gene: TRBD2; V gene: TRBV5-1; J gene: TRBJ2-5; clone size: NA; CDR3 DNA: TGCGCCAGCAGCGTCGCGGAGGGAGGGGAGACCCAGTACTTC; CDR3 protein: CASSVAEGGETQYF
D gene: TRBD1; V gene: TRBV29-1; J gene: TRBJ2-3; clone size: NA; CDR3 DNA: TGCAGCGTCCTCGGTGGGACAGGGGGGAGCACAGATACGCAGTATTTT; CDR3 protein: CSVLGGTGGSTDTQYF
D gene: NA; V gene: TRBV6-1; J gene: TRBJ1-5; clone size: NA; CDR3 DNA: TGTGCCAGCAGTGAACCCAGATATAGCAATCAGCCCCAGCATTTT; CDR3 protein: CASSEPRYSNQPQHF
D gene: NA; V gene: TRBV5-8; J gene: TRBJ2-5; clone size: NA; CDR3 DNA: TGTGCCAGCAGCTTGGGAGCGGGTAACGGGGAGACCCAGTACTTC; CDR3 protein: CASSLGAGNGETQYF
D gene: NA; V gene: TRBV28; J gene: TRBJ1-2; clone size: NA; CDR3 DNA: TGTGCCAGCAGTCCGTCAGTTTATGGCTACACCTTC; CDR3 protein: CASSPSVYGYTF
D gene: NA; V gene: TRBV7-3; J gene: TRBJ2-3; clone size: NA; CDR3 DNA: TGTGCCAGCAGCTTAATCCGGGGGGATACGCAGTATTTT; CDR3 protein: CASSLIRGDTQYF
D gene: TRBD1; V gene: TRBV2; J gene: TRBJ2-7; clone size: many; CDR3 DNA: TGTGCCAGCAGGGACAGGGTTGAACAGTACTTC; CDR3 protein: CASRDRVEQYF
D gene: NA; V gene: TRBV29-1; J gene: TRBJ1-2; clone size: NA; CDR3 DNA: TGCAGCGTTTTTCTATTCTATGGCTACACCTTC; CDR3 protein: CSVFLFYGYTF
D gene: TRBD1; V gene: TRBV5-5; J gene: TRBJ2-7; clone size: NA; CDR3 DNA: TGTGCCAGCAGCCAAGTTGGGACAGGGGAGGAGCAGTACTTC; CDR3 protein: CASSQVGTGEEQYF
D gene: TRBD1; V gene: TRBV2; J gene: TRBJ1-2; clone size: NA; CDR3 DNA: TGTGCCAGCAGTCCCGACAGGGCAGGGAACTATGGCTACACCTTC; CDR3 protein: CASSPDRAGNYGYTF
D gene: TRBD1; V gene: TRBV30; J gene: TRBJ1-2; clone size: NA; CDR3 DNA: TGTGCCTGGACCCCCTTATCCCAGGGGGCGGGTGGCTACACCTTC; CDR3 protein: CAWTPLSQGAGGYTF
D gene: NA; V gene: TRBV19; J gene: TRBJ2-1; clone size: NA; CDR3 DNA: TGTGCCAGTAGTATGGACGGATCTAGCTACTACAATGAGCAGTTCTTC; CDR3 protein: CASSMDGSSYYNEQFF
D gene: TRBD2; V gene: TRBV5-6; J gene: TRBJ2-7; clone size: NA; CDR3 DNA: TGTGCCAGCAGCTTAGTAGCGGGGGAGGGCTCGTACGAGCAGTACTTC; CDR3 protein: CASSLVAGEGSYEQYF
D gene: NA; V gene: TRBV4-1; J gene: TRBJ2-7; clone size: NA; CDR3 DNA: TGCGCCAGCAGCCAAGAGTATGCAGGGGACAACGAGCAGTACTTC; CDR3 protein: CASSQEYAGDNEQYF
D gene: NA; V gene: TRBV28; J gene: TRBJ2-1; clone size: NA; CDR3 DNA: TGTGCCAGCAGGAGAGACACAAGTACGGGGAATGAGCAGTTCTTC; CDR3 protein: CASRRDTSTGNEQFF
D gene: TRBD1; V gene: TRBV13; J gene: TRBJ2-7; clone size: once; CDR3 DNA: TGTGCCAGCAGCCGGGACAGATCGTCCTACGAGCAGTACTTC; CDR3 protein: CASSRDRSSYEQYF
D gene: NA; V gene: TRBV5-6; J gene: TRBJ2-5; clone size: NA; CDR3 DNA: TGTGCCAGCAGCTTATTCAGGGAAATTTTTGAGACCCAGTACTTC; CDR3 protein: CASSLFREIFETQYF
D gene: TRBD2; V gene: TRBV9; J gene: TRBJ2-1; clone size: few; CDR3 DNA: TGTGCCAGCAGCGTAGATTCGGGGGGACGCCTACAGAGCTCCTACAATGAGCAGTTCTTC; CDR3 protein: CASSVDSGGRLQSSYNEQFF
D gene: NA; V gene: TRBV4-1; J gene: TRBJ1-3; clone size: NA; CDR3 DNA: TGCGCCAGCAGCCAGGAGGGAACTGGAAACACCATATATTTT; CDR3 protein: CASSQEGTGNTIYF
D gene: NA; V gene: TRBV19; J gene: TRBJ1-1; clone size: NA; CDR3 DNA: TGTGCCAGTAGTGCGACAGTCAACACTGAAGCTTTCTTT; CDR3 protein: CASSATVNTEAFF
D gene: NA; V gene: TRBV4-3; J gene: TRBJ1-1; clone size: NA; CDR3 DNA: TGCGCCAGCAGCCAAGCAAGGGAGGTCACTGAAGCTTTCTTT; CDR3 protein: CASSQAREVTEAFF
D gene: NA; V gene: TRBV19; J gene: TRBJ2-7; clone size: NA; CDR3 DNA: TGTGCCAGTAGTATAAGAGGGCCGAACGAGCAGTACTTC; CDR3 protein: CASSIRGPNEQYF
D gene: TRBD1; V gene: TRBV4-1; J gene: TRBJ2-1; clone size: NA; CDR3 DNA: TGCGCCAGCAGCCAATACCAGCAGGGGGTTTCCTACAATGAGCAGTTCTTC; CDR3 protein: CASSQYQQGVSYNEQFF
D gene: TRBD1; V gene: TRBV7-3; J gene: TRBJ2-5; clone size: NA; CDR3 DNA: TGTGCCAGCAGCTGGGGGGACAGGGGATTAGGGGAGACCCAGTACTTC; CDR3 protein: CASSWGDRGLGETQYF
D gene: TRBD2; V gene: TRBV6-6; J gene: TRBJ2-7; clone size: NA; CDR3 DNA: TGTGCCAGCAGTCCGACGGGGGGGCGGTACGAGCAGTACTTC; CDR3 protein: CASSPTGGRYEQYF
D gene: NA; V gene: TRBV7-9; J gene: TRBJ1-5; clone size: NA; CDR3 DNA: TGTGCCAGCAGCTTACAGGGGTCCAATCAGCCCCAGCATTTT; CDR3 protein: CASSLQGSNQPQHF
D gene: TRBD1; V gene: TRBV7-8; J gene: TRBJ1-3; clone size: once; CDR3 DNA: TGTGCCAGCAGCTTAGCGCCGGGACAGGGGGGAAACACCATATATTTT; CDR3 protein: CASSLAPGQGGNTIYF
D gene: TRBD1; V gene: TRBV5-4; J gene: TRBJ1-2; clone size: NA; CDR3 DNA: TGTGCCAGCAGCCGGGACAGGGAACGCAACTATGGCTACACCTTC; CDR3 protein: CASSRDRERNYGYTF
D gene: NA; V gene: TRBV6-5; J gene: TRBJ2-3; clone size: NA; CDR3 DNA: TGTGCCAGCAGTTACGACGGGTCCCCCGGGGCAGATACGCAGTATTTT; CDR3 protein: CASSYDGSPGADTQYF
D gene: NA; V gene: TRBV4-3; J gene: TRBJ2-7; clone size: once; CDR3 DNA: TGCGCCAGCAGCCAAGAAGGGGGTATGAGGGGGTTCTACGAGCAGTACTTC; CDR3 protein: CASSQEGGMRGFYEQYF
D gene: NA; V gene: TRBV19; J gene: TRBJ2-3; clone size: few; CDR3 DNA: TGTGCCAGTAGTGATGCGGGATCTGGCACAGATACGCAGTATTTT; CDR3 protein: CASSDAGSGTDTQYF
D gene: TRBD1; V gene: TRBV9; J gene: TRBJ1-4; clone size: NA; CDR3 DNA: TGTGCCAGCAGCGCGCCCTCGGGACAGATTAATGAAAAACTGTTTTTT; CDR3 protein: CASSAPSGQINEKLFF
D gene: TRBD1; V gene: TRBV2; J gene: TRBJ1-5; clone size: NA; CDR3 DNA: TGTGCCAGCGCCCAGGGGGCGGAGCAGCCCCAGCATTTT; CDR3 protein: CASAQGAEQPQHF
D gene: TRBD2; V gene: TRBV5-1; J gene: TRBJ2-1; clone size: few; CDR3 DNA: TGCGCCAGCAGCTTGGGCGGAAGCGGGGGGGGGAATGAGCAGTTCTTC; CDR3 protein: CASSLGGSGGGNEQFF
D gene: NA; V gene: TRBV12-2; J gene: TRBJ2-7; clone size: once; CDR3 DNA: TGTGCAAGTCGCACCGGTTACAGACCCGAAATCTCCTACGAGCAGTACTTC; CDR3 protein: CASRTGYRPEISYEQYF
D gene: TRBD2; V gene: TRBV5-1; J gene: TRBJ2-2; clone size: NA; CDR3 DNA: TGCGCCAGCAGCCCCCGAGCGGGGGCCTACACCGGGGAGCTGTTTTTT; CDR3 protein: CASSPRAGAYTGELFF
D gene: TRBD1; V gene: TRBV6-1; J gene: TRBJ1-4; clone size: NA; CDR3 DNA: TGTGCCAGCAGGAGACAGGGGGCCCTGGGAAAACTGTTTTTT; CDR3 protein: CASRRQGALGKLFF
D gene: NA; V gene: TRBV6-1; J gene: TRBJ1-1; clone size: NA; CDR3 DNA: TGTGCCAGCAGTTTGAAAGGAGTGACGTCCGAAGCTTTCTTT; CDR3 protein: CASSLKGVTSEAFF
D gene: TRBD2; V gene: TRBV10-3; J gene: TRBJ2-1; clone size: NA; CDR3 DNA: TGTGCCATCAGTTCTTTAGCGGGTAGCTCCTACAATGAGCAGTTCTTC; CDR3 protein: CAISSLAGSSYNEQFF
D gene: TRBD2; V gene: TRBV28; J gene: TRBJ2-3; clone size: NA; CDR3 DNA: TGTGCCAGCACGGGGGGGGCGGTGACGGCAGATACGCAGTATTTT; CDR3 protein: CASTGGAVTADTQYF
D gene: TRBD1; V gene: TRBV2; J gene: TRBJ1-5; clone size: NA; CDR3 DNA: TGTGCCAGCAGTGAAGAACAGGGGAATCAGCCCCAGCATTTT; CDR3 protein: CASSEEQGNQPQHF
D gene: NA; V gene: TRBV5-6; J gene: TRBJ1-2; clone size: few; CDR3 DNA: TGTGCCAGCAGCCTGCAGGGCCTCGCTGGCTACACCTTC; CDR3 protein: CASSLQGLAGYTF
D gene: TRBD1; V gene: TRBV18; J gene: TRBJ1-5; clone size: NA; CDR3 DNA: TGTGCCAGCTCACCGGGACAGGGAAATCAGCCCCAGCATTTT; CDR3 protein: CASSPGQGNQPQHF
D gene: TRBD1; V gene: TRBV5-6; J gene: TRBJ1-4; clone size: NA; CDR3 DNA: TGTGCCAGCAGCACCGGACAGGGGGGAGAAAAACTGTTTTTT; CDR3 protein: CASSTGQGGEKLFF
D gene: TRBD2; V gene: TRBV27; J gene: TRBJ2-1; clone size: NA; CDR3 DNA: TGTGCCAGCAGTTTGACCCGACTAGCCCCAAATGAGCAGTTCTTC; CDR3 protein: CASSLTRLAPNEQFF
D gene: NA; V gene: TRBV5-6; J gene: TRBJ2-7; clone size: NA; CDR3 DNA: TGTGCCAGCAGCTTGCATCCAGGGTCCTACGAGCAGTACTTC; CDR3 protein: CASSLHPGSYEQYF
D gene: NA; V gene: TRBV19; J gene: TRBJ2-7; clone size: NA; CDR3 DNA: TGTGCCAGTAGTTTCGCCCCCAGCGTCGGCTACGAGCAGTACTTC; CDR3 protein: CASSFAPSVGYEQYF
D gene: NA; V gene: TRBV29-1; J gene: TRBJ2-1; clone size: NA; CDR3 DNA: TGCAGCGCACCCCTTGGGCCATGGCAGTTCTTC; CDR3 protein: CSAPLGPWQFF